This TCR beta chain was observed in a study of blood T cell repertoires in COVID-19. Study as a whole: T cells, B-cell-depleted T cells, or PBMCs provided the cDNA or gDNA that served as material.

The method was immunoSEQ multiplex PCR; TCRdb's version includes in-frame clones alone and lacks a portion of them. The table lists hundreds of thousands of clones, less than 90% of them singletons. CDR3 length equals 14 residues. CDR1 is SGHRS, CDR2 YFSETQ, per germline. The V end was cut by 0 bases, the J end by 8 bases, with 14 bases between. Participants' own reports of clinical history determined their cohort assignment. Each recovered donor of Cohort 3 presented with two negative PCRs, clearance, or symptom resolution. The V gene is TRBV5-1, the J gene TRBJ1-2; D ambiguous. The source is a young woman who had recovered from COVID-19. The sequencing input was PBMCs or T cells enriched from blood (not recorded which). CDR3 loop: CASSLGGEPSGYTF. The CDR3 DNA reads as TGCGCCAGCAGCTTGGGCGGGGAACCATCAGGCTACACCTTC.